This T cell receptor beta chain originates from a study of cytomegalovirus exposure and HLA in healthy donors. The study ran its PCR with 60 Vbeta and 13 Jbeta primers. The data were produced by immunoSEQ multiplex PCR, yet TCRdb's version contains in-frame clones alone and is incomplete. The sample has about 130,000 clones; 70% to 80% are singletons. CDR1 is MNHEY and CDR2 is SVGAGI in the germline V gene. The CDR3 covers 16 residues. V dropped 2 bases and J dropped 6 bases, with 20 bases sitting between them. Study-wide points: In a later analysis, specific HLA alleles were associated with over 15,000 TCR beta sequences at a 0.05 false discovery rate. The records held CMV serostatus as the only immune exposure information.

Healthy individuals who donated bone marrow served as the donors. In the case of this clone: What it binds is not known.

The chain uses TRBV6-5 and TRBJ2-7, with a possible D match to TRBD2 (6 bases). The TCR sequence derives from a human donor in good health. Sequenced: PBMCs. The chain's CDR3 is CASSYRARPSRGEQYF. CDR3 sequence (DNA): TGTGCCAGCAGTTACCGGGCGAGACCGTCGCGGGGCGAGCAGTACTTC.